The rows below give T cell receptor beta chains drawn from one sample of a study of CD8 T cells in ankylosing spondylitis. TCRdb processed the 5' RACE reads anew with MiXCR; each CDR3 protein has one entry. The top ten clones hold 0.45% to 0.6% of a sample with around 770,000 distinct CDR3 sequences, about 10% of them seen once. Sequenced: blood, either unsorted or a sorted T cell fraction (not recorded which). Source of these receptors: a male donor with ankylosing spondylitis. Each CDR3 is given with its conserved first and last residue. Each record gives: J gene, V gene, D gene, clone size, CDR3 DNA, CDR3 protein. The D gene is left open where the match is weak. Size is omitted from some rows. Given values are once, few, many or a class for expanded clones.

J gene: TRBJ1-3; V gene: TRBV20-1; D gene: NA; clone size: NA; CDR3 DNA: TGCAGTGCCTGGGATGGTGGAAACACCATATATTTT; CDR3 protein: CSAWDGGNTIYF
J gene: TRBJ2-5; V gene: TRBV20-1; D gene: TRBD2; clone size: NA; CDR3 DNA: TGCAGTGCTAGTACTAGCGGGAGGAGATACCAAGAGACCCAGTACTTC; CDR3 protein: CSASTSGRRYQETQYF
J gene: TRBJ2-2; V gene: TRBV7-2; D gene: NA; clone size: NA; CDR3 DNA: TGTGCCAGCAGCTCCCAAACACGACCGGGCACCGGGGAGCTGTTTTTT; CDR3 protein: CASSSQTRPGTGELFF
J gene: TRBJ2-2; V gene: TRBV19; D gene: NA; clone size: NA; CDR3 DNA: TGTGCCAGTAGTAAGGACCCCGGGAGCCTACGAAACACCGGGGAGCTGTTTTTT; CDR3 protein: CASSKDPGSLRNTGELFF
J gene: TRBJ2-1; V gene: TRBV7-9; D gene: NA; clone size: NA; CDR3 DNA: TGTGCCAGCAGCTACAAGAACAATGAGCAGTTCTTC; CDR3 protein: CASSYKNNEQFF
J gene: TRBJ2-7; V gene: TRBV20-1; D gene: NA; clone size: many; CDR3 DNA: TGCAGTGCTAGAGGAGGAGGCGAGCAGTACTTC; CDR3 protein: CSARGGGEQYF
J gene: TRBJ1-5; V gene: TRBV20-1; D gene: NA; clone size: NA; CDR3 DNA: TGCTGTGCTAGAGATCCGACCGCCCTTGGCTTCAATCAGCCCCAGCATTTT; CDR3 protein: CCARDPTALGFNQPQHF
J gene: TRBJ2-2; V gene: TRBV7-2; D gene: TRBD2; clone size: many; CDR3 DNA: TGTGCCAGCAGCTCCGTAGCGGGGCCGAACACCGGGGAGCTGTTTTTT; CDR3 protein: CASSSVAGPNTGELFF
J gene: TRBJ2-3; V gene: TRBV11-2; D gene: TRBD1; clone size: few; CDR3 DNA: TGTGCCAGCAGCTTACGGACAGGGCAGAGCACAGATACGCAGTATTTT; CDR3 protein: CASSLRTGQSTDTQYF
J gene: TRBJ2-3; V gene: TRBV5-1; D gene: NA; clone size: NA; CDR3 DNA: TGCGCCAGCAGCTTGGAGGGACACTTGTACACAGATACGCAGTATTTT; CDR3 protein: CASSLEGHLYTDTQYF
J gene: TRBJ2-5; V gene: TRBV10-3; D gene: NA; clone size: many; CDR3 DNA: TGTGCCACCGGACAGCCGCCTAAAGAGACCCAGTACTTC; CDR3 protein: CATGQPPKETQYF
J gene: TRBJ2-7; V gene: TRBV20-1; D gene: NA; clone size: few; CDR3 DNA: TGCAGTGCTAGAGATCTAACGACTACCGAGCAGTACTTC; CDR3 protein: CSARDLTTTEQYF
J gene: TRBJ2-3; V gene: TRBV20-1; D gene: NA; clone size: NA; CDR3 DNA: TGCAGTGCCCTCTCGCCCCGGGGGACTGCAGATACGCAGTATTTT; CDR3 protein: CSALSPRGTADTQYF
J gene: TRBJ1-5; V gene: TRBV20-1; D gene: NA; clone size: NA; CDR3 DNA: TGCAGTGCTAGAGGGCTCGACAGCAGGGAATCGCCCCAGCATTTT; CDR3 protein: CSARGLDSRESPQHF
J gene: TRBJ2-2; V gene: TRBV10-3; D gene: NA; clone size: NA; CDR3 DNA: TGTGCCATCATGGTCGGGGCGAACACCGGGGAGCTGTTTTTT; CDR3 protein: CAIMVGANTGELFF
J gene: TRBJ1-2; V gene: TRBV7-2; D gene: TRBD1; clone size: NA; CDR3 DNA: TGTGCCAGCAGCTTAGGACCGCCGGGACAGGGAGGAGGCTACACCTTC; CDR3 protein: CASSLGPPGQGGGYTF
J gene: TRBJ1-6; V gene: TRBV15; D gene: NA; clone size: few; CDR3 DNA: TGTGCCACCAGCAGAGACTGGGCAGAGAATTCACCCCTCCACTTT; CDR3 protein: CATSRDWAENSPLHF
J gene: TRBJ1-3; V gene: TRBV2; D gene: NA; clone size: NA; CDR3 DNA: TGTGCCAGCAGTGCGAGGAGGGGAGGGCGAAACACCATATATTTT; CDR3 protein: CASSARRGGRNTIYF
J gene: TRBJ2-5; V gene: TRBV28; D gene: TRBD1; clone size: few; CDR3 DNA: TGTGCCAGCAGAGCGGGACAGGGGTACCAAGAGACCCAGTACTTC; CDR3 protein: CASRAGQGYQETQYF
J gene: TRBJ2-3; V gene: TRBV18; D gene: NA; clone size: NA; CDR3 DNA: TGTGCCAGCTCACCCCCCTCATACGTCCATACGCAGTATTTT; CDR3 protein: CASSPPSYVHTQYF
J gene: TRBJ2-1; V gene: TRBV5-1; D gene: NA; clone size: few; CDR3 DNA: TGCGCCAGCAGCTTGGGCGGCCGGGAGCAGTTCTTC; CDR3 protein: CASSLGGREQFF
J gene: TRBJ2-7; V gene: TRBV19; D gene: NA; clone size: few; CDR3 DNA: TGTGCAATTAAATATAAGGACGGGTACGAGCAGTACTTC; CDR3 protein: CAIKYKDGYEQYF
J gene: TRBJ2-4; V gene: TRBV20-1; D gene: NA; clone size: NA; CDR3 DNA: TGCAGTGCTCGCCTCGAGGTGGACAGTGGAAACATTCAGTACTTC; CDR3 protein: CSARLEVDSGNIQYF
J gene: TRBJ2-3; V gene: TRBV15; D gene: NA; clone size: few; CDR3 DNA: TGTGCCACCAGCAGAGGAGGTGGCAGTTCCACAGATACGCAGTATTTT; CDR3 protein: CATSRGGGSSTDTQYF
J gene: TRBJ2-1; V gene: TRBV16; D gene: NA; clone size: few; CDR3 DNA: TGTGCCAGCAGCCGTAGGGTAGCTCGAACTAACTACAATGAGCAGTTCTTC; CDR3 protein: CASSRRVARTNYNEQFF
J gene: TRBJ2-1; V gene: TRBV5-1; D gene: NA; clone size: NA; CDR3 DNA: TGCGCCAGTAGTACCGGGACAGCGGGCGACAATGAGCAGTTCTTC; CDR3 protein: CASSTGTAGDNEQFF
J gene: TRBJ1-1; V gene: TRBV5-6; D gene: NA; clone size: few; CDR3 DNA: TGTGCCAGCAGCTTGGGGTGGGGAAGGGACACTGAAGCTTTCTTT; CDR3 protein: CASSLGWGRDTEAFF
J gene: TRBJ2-4; V gene: TRBV12-3/TRBV12-4; D gene: TRBD2; clone size: NA; CDR3 DNA: TGTGCCAGCAGTTTGGTAGCGGGAGTGAAAAACATTCAGTACTTC; CDR3 protein: CASSLVAGVKNIQYF
J gene: TRBJ2-5; V gene: TRBV4-2; D gene: TRBD2; clone size: NA; CDR3 DNA: TGTGCCAGCAGCCAAGCCCCCGGGGCTAGCGGGAAAGAGACCCAGTACTTC; CDR3 protein: CASSQAPGASGKETQYF
J gene: TRBJ1-2; V gene: TRBV3-1; D gene: NA; clone size: NA; CDR3 DNA: TGTGCCAGCAGCCTCGACAGCGACGGCTACACCTTC; CDR3 protein: CASSLDSDGYTF
J gene: TRBJ1-1; V gene: TRBV7-2; D gene: NA; clone size: many; CDR3 DNA: TGTGCCAGCAGCTTAAGGTTACAGATGAACACTGAAGCTTTCTTT; CDR3 protein: CASSLRLQMNTEAFF
J gene: TRBJ2-7; V gene: TRBV6-2/TRBV6-3; D gene: TRBD1; clone size: NA; CDR3 DNA: TGTGCCAGCAGTTCGACAGGGGTCGAGCAGTACTTC; CDR3 protein: CASSSTGVEQYF
J gene: TRBJ1-2; V gene: TRBV24-1; D gene: NA; clone size: NA; CDR3 DNA: TGTGCCACCAGTGATCCGTCCAGAGGTGCCTATGGCTACACCTTC; CDR3 protein: CATSDPSRGAYGYTF
J gene: TRBJ1-5; V gene: TRBV19; D gene: TRBD1; clone size: NA; CDR3 DNA: TGTGCCAGTAGCCGGACAGGATCTTTAAGCAATCAGCCCCAGCATTTT; CDR3 protein: CASSRTGSLSNQPQHF
J gene: TRBJ1-5; V gene: TRBV27; D gene: NA; clone size: many; CDR3 DNA: TGTGCCAGCAGTTTCTCGCATAGCAATCAGCCCCAGCATTTT; CDR3 protein: CASSFSHSNQPQHF
J gene: TRBJ1-4; V gene: TRBV10-3; D gene: NA; clone size: NA; CDR3 DNA: TGTGCCATCAGCATGACCGGTGAAAAACTGTTTTTT; CDR3 protein: CAISMTGEKLFF
J gene: TRBJ1-6; V gene: TRBV20-1; D gene: NA; clone size: many; CDR3 DNA: TGCAGTGCTAAAGACAGGTTGAATTCACCCCTCCACTTT; CDR3 protein: CSAKDRLNSPLHF